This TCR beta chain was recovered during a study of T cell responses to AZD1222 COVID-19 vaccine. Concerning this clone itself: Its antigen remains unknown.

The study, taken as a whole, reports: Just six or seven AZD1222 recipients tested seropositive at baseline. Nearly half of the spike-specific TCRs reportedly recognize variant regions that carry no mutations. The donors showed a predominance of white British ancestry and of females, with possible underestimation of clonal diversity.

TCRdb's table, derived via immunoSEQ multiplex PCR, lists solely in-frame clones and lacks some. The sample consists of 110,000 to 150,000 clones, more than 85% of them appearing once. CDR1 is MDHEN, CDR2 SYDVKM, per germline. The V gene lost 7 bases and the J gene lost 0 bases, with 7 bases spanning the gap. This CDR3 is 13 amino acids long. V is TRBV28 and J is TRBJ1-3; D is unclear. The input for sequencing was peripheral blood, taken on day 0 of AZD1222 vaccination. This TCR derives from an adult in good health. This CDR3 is CASKDFSGNTIYF. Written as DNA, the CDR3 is TGTGCCAGCAAAGATTTCTCTGGAAACACCATATATTTT. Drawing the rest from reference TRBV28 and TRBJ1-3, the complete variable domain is DVKVTQSSRYLVKRTGEKVFLECVQDMDHENMFWYRQDPGLGLRLIYFSYDVKMKEKGDIPEGYSVSREKKERFSLILESASTNQTSMYLCASKDFSGNTIYFGEGSWLTVV.